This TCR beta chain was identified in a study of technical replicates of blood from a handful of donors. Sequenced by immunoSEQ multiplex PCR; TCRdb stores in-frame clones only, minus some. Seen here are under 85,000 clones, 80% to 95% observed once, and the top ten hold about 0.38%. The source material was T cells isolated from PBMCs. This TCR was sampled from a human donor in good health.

The CDR3 DNA reads as TGTGCCATAGGGACAGGGGGCCCCTACGAGCAGTACTTC. Protein: CAIGTGGPYEQYF. V and J are TRBV10-3 and TRBJ2-7; the match to TRBD1 covers 12 bases. Trimming cost V 9 bases and J 2 bases; bases outside gene matches: 2. This CDR3 region has 13 residues. CDR1 is ENHRY, CDR2 SYGVKD, per germline.